These 23 T cell receptor beta chains were all obtained from the same sample, sequenced in a study of T cells in Graves' hyperthyroidism and ophthalmopathy. Template material for amplifying TCR beta CDR3 regions consisted of RNA transcripts. The HTBI primer set served for first-round RT-PCR of the TCR CDR3. TCRdb fed the multiplex PCR reads into MiXCR, producing one record per CDR3 protein. The profile shows 500,000 to 600,000 distinct CDR3 sequences, approximately 48% of them singletons. Sequenced: peripheral blood or thyroid tissue (not recorded which). The receptor set was obtained from an adult woman with Graves' disease, either hyperthyroidism or ophthalmopathy (not recorded which).

This clonotype showed up many times. The genes are TRBV20-1 and TRBJ2-5, with D tentatively TRBD2 (6 bases). Germline loops: CDR1 DFQATT, CDR2 SNEGSKA (reference sequence). V was cut by 1 base and J by 3 bases, with 9 bases left in between. This CDR3 is 13 amino acids long. The CDR3 region is CSARVGSEETQYF. CDR3 coding DNA: TGCAGTGCTAGAGTCGGGAGTGAAGAGACCCAGTACTTC.

The chain carries TRBV10-3 and TRBJ2-7; D is perhaps TRBD2 (6 bases). The CDR3 runs 13 residues. Deletions cut 6 bases from V and 2 bases from J, with 11 bases between. Germline V CDR1 and CDR2: ENHRY, SYGVKD. The CDR3 sequence: CAIRGVAAYEQYF. CDR3 DNA: TGTGCCATCAGGGGAGTAGCGGCCTACGAGCAGTACTTC.

The V and J genes are TRBV20-1 and TRBJ1-5; no reliable D call. Deletions cut 0 bases from V and 7 bases from J, with 16 bases between. Germline CDR1 is DFQATT and CDR2 is SNEGSKA (reference sequence). The CDR3 length is 15 residues. CDR3 region: CSARDRGQVGQPQHF. CDR3 coding DNA: TGCAGTGCTAGAGATCGTGGGCAGGTAGGGCAGCCCCAGCATTTT.

V is TRBV24-1 and J is TRBJ1-1; D gene uncertain. Germline CDR1 is KGHDR and CDR2 is SFDVKD. The CDR3 has 15 amino acids. V gave up 11 bases and J gave up 3 bases, with 21 bases separating them. CDR3 DNA: TGTGCCAGCAGCAACCCGACGGGGAGGTACACTGAAGCTTTCTTT. It translates to CASSNPTGRYTEAFF.

This sequence joins TRBV10-3 and TRBJ2-7; possibly TRBD2 for D (5 bases). CDR3 size: 15 residues. Trimming cost V 0 bases and J 3 bases, with 12 bases left between them. Germline CDR1 and CDR2: ENHRY and SYGVKD. CDR3 bases: TGTGCCATCAGTGAGTCCCAGCGGCCGGTCTACGAGCAGTACTTC. Translating gives CAISESQRPVYEQYF.

This clonotype was counted only a few times. V is TRBV3-1 and J is TRBJ2-2; D remains ambiguous. This CDR3 has 11 residues. Germline assignment: CDR1 LGHDT and CDR2 YNNKEL (reference sequence). V was pared by 6 bases and J by 11 bases, with 10 bases between. CDR3 in DNA: TGTGCCAGCAGTCAGGCTTTAGAGCTGTTTTTT. Protein: CASSQALELFF.

This clonotype was detected many times. The chain is built from TRBV5-6 and TRBJ2-5, with TRBD2 as a possible D gene (5 bases). Germline CDR1 is SGHDT and CDR2 is YYEEEE. CDR3 size: 13 residues. The ends were cut back, 2 bases at V and 5 bases at J, with 10 bases in the middle. The CDR3 spells CASSFDGMETQYF. The CDR3 DNA is TGTGCCAGCAGCTTCGACGGGATGGAGACCCAGTACTTC.

As regards this clonotype: A much larger clone lies a single base off, so this may be a read error. The chain employs TRBV20-1 and TRBJ2-5; 7 bases align to TRBD2. The V gene's germline CDR1 is DFQATT and CDR2 SNEGSKA (reference sequence). There are 18 residues in the CDR3. Trimming removed 1 base from V and 7 bases from J; junction bases left unmatched: 21. Here the CDR3 reads CSARGLGRERVSGGTQYF. CDR3 in DNA: TGCAGTGCTAGAGGACTTGGGCGGGAGAGAGTTTCCGGGGGGACCCAGTACTTC.

At least ten counts were recorded for this clonotype. The CDR3 reads CASSGGPDQPQHF. CDR3 DNA sequence: TGCGCCAGCAGTGGCGGCCCGGATCAGCCCCAGCATTTT. The rearrangement joins TRBV10-2 to TRBJ1-5; D is undetermined. V was cut by 4 bases and J by 5 bases, with 9 bases left in between. The CDR3 runs 13 residues. Germline V gene data show CDR1 as WSHSY and CDR2 as SAAADI.

About this clonotype itself: The conserved closing phenylalanine or tryptophan is absent in this CDR3, likely reflecting a read error. It is unclear where the CDR3 begins or ends on the DNA, so no DNA is shown, and the CDR3 is as TCRdb lists it. V usage is TRBV2 and J usage is TRBJ2-6; the table gives TRBD1 as D, unverified against the DNA. The length of the CDR3 is 9 amino acids, counting both ends. Germline V gives CDR1 SNHLY, CDR2 FYNNEI. CDR3 residues: CATSGTATS.

This clonotype was counted a few times. The genes are TRBV4-1 and TRBJ1-6, with D unclear. CDR1 and CDR2 (germline): MGHRA, YSYEKL. The CDR3 totals 13 residues. V lost 3 bases and J 9 bases, leaving 9 bases between the germline ends. The CDR3 region has the DNA TGCGCCAGCAGCCATAATAGGATTTCACCCCTCCACTTT. This gives the protein CASSHNRISPLHF.

Worth noting for this clonotype: At one of its ends the junction is not consistent with the germline gene, which may arise from a read error. The chain is built from TRBV10-3 and TRBJ1-4, with 7 bases lining up with TRBD1. The CDR3 runs 13 residues. CDR1 ENHRY and CDR2 SYGVKD come from the germline V gene. The CDR3 DNA sequence: TGTGCCAGCAGTAGACAGGGACGTGAAAAACTGTTTTTC. It translates to CASSRQGREKLFF.

The genes are TRBV10-3 and TRBJ1-3; no definite D call. The V gene's germline CDR1 is ENHRY and CDR2 SYGVKD. This CDR3 contains 16 residues. V was shortened by 6 bases and J by 0 bases, with 15 bases between the two germline ends. The CDR3 region has the DNA TGTGCCATCAGGCAAATGGACCGAAACTCTGGAAACACCATATATTTT. It yields the protein CAIRQMDRNSGNTIYF.

This clonotype has a handful of counts. The rearrangement uses TRBV7-2 and TRBJ1-6; 8 positions match TRBD1. The ends lost 5 bases at V and 6 bases at J; junction bases unmatched: 6. Germline V CDR1 and CDR2: SGHTA, FQGNSA. This CDR3 spans 15 amino acids. Written as DNA, the CDR3 is TGTGCCAGCAGCAAATCGACAGGGGTTAATTCACCCCTCCACTTT. Protein product: CASSKSTGVNSPLHF. The full variable domain, with the rest looked up from reference TRBV7-2 and TRBJ1-6, is GAGVSQSPSNKVTEKGKDVELRCDPISGHTALYWYRQSLGQGLEFLIYFQGNSAPDKSGLPSDRFSAERTGGSVSTLTIQRTQQEDSAVYLCASSKSTGVNSPLHFGNGTRLTVT.

This clonotype was seen many times. CDR3 sequence: CATSGGNTIYF. Here the CDR3 DNA reads TGTGCCACCAGCGGTGGAAACACCATATATTTT. The chain has TRBV24-1 and TRBJ1-3; D is unclear. The V and J ends lost 7 bases and 3 bases respectively, with 3 bases between them. The CDR3 sequence is 11 residues long. Germline CDR1 and CDR2: KGHDR and SFDVKD.

The chain is built from TRBV7-9 and TRBJ2-2, with D possibly being TRBD2 (7 bases). Germline CDR1 is SEHNR and CDR2 is FQNEAQ (reference sequence). V shed 1 base and J shed 4 bases, with 10 bases lying between them. The length of the CDR3 is 15 residues. The CDR3 protein is CASSLEGGGTGELFF. CDR3 in DNA: TGTGCCAGCAGCTTAGAGGGAGGGGGCACCGGGGAGCTGTTTTTT.

The rearrangement links TRBV6-4 to TRBJ1-2, with D maybe TRBD1 (6 bases). Germline V gene data show CDR1 as MRHNA and CDR2 as SNTAGT. V was cut by 4 bases and J by 3 bases, with 15 bases left in between. CDR3 length: 15 amino acids. CDR3 DNA: TGTGCCAGCAGTGCCTTTCCCTCAGGGGACTATGGCTACACCTTC. Protein product: CASSAFPSGDYGYTF.

V usage is TRBV2 and J usage is TRBJ2-5; either TRBD1 or TRBD2 may fit D (5 bases each). The CDR3 sequence is 13 residues long. Deletions cut 6 bases from V and 3 bases from J, with 11 bases between. In germline, CDR1 is SNHLY, CDR2 FYNNEI. The CDR3 bases are TGTGCCAGCAGCCTGGGACGCAAAGAGACCCAGTACTTC. It encodes CASSLGRKETQYF.

This clonotype was found a few times. The V gene is TRBV29-1, the J gene TRBJ1-1; no clear D gene. The CDR3 runs 14 residues. The V end was cut by 1 base, the J end by 4 bases, with 13 bases between. Germline V CDR1 and CDR2: SQVTM, ANQGSEA. The CDR3 sequence: CSVEGAGLSTEAFF. The CDR3 nucleotides read TGCAGCGTTGAAGGGGCGGGCTTGAGCACTGAAGCTTTCTTT.

The chain carries TRBV28 and TRBJ1-1, with TRBD1 matching 11 bases. J gave up 11 bases and V 7 bases, and 3 bases lay outside the gene matches. Germline V gives CDR1 MDHEN, CDR2 SYDVKM. There are 11 residues in the CDR3. The CDR3, as DNA: TGTGCCAGCATCGGGACAGGGGGGGCTTTCTTT. Translated, it gives CASIGTGGAFF.

This clonotype has only a few counts. The DNA of the CDR3 is TGCAGCGTACTATGGGGGGAGACCCAGTACTTC. Translated, it gives CSVLWGETQYF. This chain links TRBV29-1 with TRBJ2-5, with D possibly being TRBD1 or TRBD2 (5 bases each). CDR1 is SQVTM, CDR2 ANQGSEA, per germline. The CDR3 length is 11 residues. V gave up 6 bases and J gave up 5 bases, with 10 bases separating them.

This chain links TRBV19 with TRBJ2-7; TRBD2 matches at 8 bases. Unmatched junction bases numbered 13, after V lost 4 bases and J lost 2 bases. Germline loops: CDR1 LNHDA, CDR2 SQIVND (reference sequence). CDR3 length equals 17 residues. The CDR3 here is CASSTRFGLASAYEQYF. CDR3 nucleotide sequence: TGTGCCAGTAGTACTCGATTCGGACTAGCTAGCGCCTACGAGCAGTACTTC.

This clonotype was recorded at least ten times. The genes are TRBV2 and TRBJ1-1, with a tentative D call TRBD1 (5 bases). The CDR3 totals 13 residues. V was cut by 4 bases and J by 5 bases, with 11 bases left in between. From germline, CDR1 is SNHLY and CDR2 FYNNEI. DNA for the CDR3: TGTGCCAGCAGTGGGGGCATGCAAACTGAAGCTTTCTTT. It yields the protein CASSGGMQTEAFF.